A single sample is the source of the 18 T cell receptor beta chains below, sequenced in a study of blood T cell repertoires in COVID-19. Measured with immunoSEQ multiplex PCR; TCRdb has only the in-frame clones, and not every one. The data contain hundreds of thousands of clones, about nine tenths of them singletons. Sample: PBMCs or T cells enriched from blood (not recorded which). All receptors come from a woman aged 40 to 50 with acute COVID-19.

This clone was counted a single time. The genes are TRBV5-1 and TRBJ2-1; 9 positions match TRBD1. In germline, CDR1 is SGHRS, CDR2 YFSETQ. J was trimmed by 15 bases and V by 1 base; bases with no gene match: 17. The CDR3 runs to 16 residues. The CDR3 DNA sequence: TGCGCCAGCAGCTTGAACCAGGGACAGGGCTTAGGGGACAGGTTCTTC. As protein: CASSLNQGQGLGDRFF.

The chain's CDR3 is CASSVVAGDVGNEQFF. The CDR3 DNA reads as TGTGCCAGCAGCGTAGTAGCGGGAGATGTCGGCAATGAGCAGTTCTTC. This rearrangement joins TRBV9 to TRBJ2-1; 9 positions agree with TRBD2. Trimming at V came to 0 bases and at J to 6 bases, leaving 7 bases not matched to a gene. Germline values: CDR1 SGDLS, CDR2 YYNGEE. This CDR3 has 16 amino acids.

CDR3 protein: CASSAGSGGYTF. Here the CDR3 DNA reads TGTGCCAGCAGCGCGGGGTCGGGTGGCTACACCTTC. The chain is built from TRBV7-9 and TRBJ1-2; the D is unclear. Trimming stripped 5 bases from V and 7 bases from J, with 11 bases between. This CDR3 contains 12 residues. The germline V gene has CDR1 SEHNR and CDR2 FQNEAQ (reference sequence).

This sequence joins TRBV5-6 and TRBJ2-3, with D possibly matching TRBD2 (5 bases). The ends were cut back, 3 bases at V and 0 bases at J, with 14 bases in the middle. CDR1 SGHDT and CDR2 YYEEEE come from the germline V gene. This CDR3 contains 16 residues. In DNA, the CDR3 is TGTGCCAGCAGCTCGAGACGCCGGACTAGCACAGATACGCAGTATTTT. Protein product: CASSSRRRTSTDTQYF.

CDR3 loop: CASSEEGSWGEKLFF. The CDR3 DNA follows: TGTGCCAGCAGCGAAGAGGGCTCATGGGGTGAAAAACTGTTTTTT. The chain uses TRBV11-2 and TRBJ1-4; D ambiguous. This CDR3 has 15 residues. The germline V gene has CDR1 SGHAT and CDR2 FQNNGV. V was trimmed by 5 bases and J by 7 bases, leaving 17 bases between them. The variable domain in full, completed from reference TRBV11-2 and TRBJ1-4, reads EAGVAQSPRYKIIEKRQSVAFWCNPISGHATLYWYQQILGQGPKLLIQFQNNGVVDDSQLPKDRFSAERLKGVDSTLKIQPAKLEDSAVYLCASSEEGSWGEKLFFGSGTQLSVL.

The V and J genes are TRBV4-2 and TRBJ1-5; D possibly corresponds to TRBD1 (5 bases). Germline CDR1 and CDR2: LGHNA and YNFKEQ. The CDR3 extends over 17 amino acids. V gave up 3 bases and J gave up 5 bases, with 20 bases separating them. The CDR3 is CASSHPRQGSFDQPQHF. The CDR3 region has the DNA TGTGCCAGCAGCCACCCCCGGCAGGGCAGTTTTGATCAGCCCCAGCATTTT.

J is TRBJ2-6 and V is TRBV4-3; a weak D match, TRBD2 (7 bases). Looked up from germline, CDR1 is LGHNA and CDR2 is YSLEER. The V end lost 4 bases, the J end lost 4 bases, and 17 bases lay between the germline ends. The CDR3 extends over 17 amino acids. CDR3 loop: CASSPEGGANGANVLTF. CDR3 coding DNA: TGCGCCAGCAGCCCCGAAGGGGGGGCGAACGGGGCCAACGTCCTGACTTTC.

This clone has more than one count but fewer than ten. This sequence joins TRBV6-9 and TRBJ1-2, with D possibly TRBD1 on 5 matching bases. Germline lookup yields CDR1 MNHGY and CDR2 SVAAGI. V lost 3 bases to trimming and J lost 0 bases, with 17 bases between them. There are 17 residues in the CDR3. The CDR3 protein is CASSYPNDSPSNYGYTF. The CDR3 coding sequence is TGTGCCAGCAGTTACCCAAACGACAGCCCGTCTAACTATGGCTACACCTTC.

The chain employs TRBV11-3 and TRBJ2-4; the match to TRBD2 covers 14 bases. The V and J ends lost 4 bases and 2 bases, in that order; junction bases with no gene match: 10. CDR1 and CDR2 from the germline V gene are SGHNT and YENEEA. This CDR3 is built from 19 residues. The CDR3 bases are TGTGCCAGCAGCTCGACTAGCGGGAGGGATACCATGTCCAAAAACATTCAGTACTTC. Translating it yields CASSSTSGRDTMSKNIQYF.

Comments on this clone: Different DNA sequences within this sample yield the same CDR3. The chain combines TRBV19 with TRBJ2-5; 8 bases fit TRBD1. Germline CDR1 LNHDA, CDR2 SQIVND (reference sequence). The CDR3 contains 13 residues. V was pared by 5 bases and J by 1 base, with 0 bases of the junction left unmatched. Here the CDR3 DNA reads TGTGCCAGTAGTGGACAGGGCCAAGAGACCCAGTACTTC. As protein: CASSGQGQETQYF.

V is TRBV13 and J is TRBJ1-2; 9 bases line up with TRBD1. The CDR3 contains 13 residues. The germline V gene encodes CDR1 PRHDT and CDR2 FYEKMQ (reference sequence). V dropped 5 bases and J dropped 4; count of bases not matched to a gene: 2. The CDR3 DNA reads TGTGCCAGCAGCCAGGACAGGGGCTATGGCTACACCTTC. It codes for CASSQDRGYGYTF.

This clone was counted between two and nine times. This chain uses TRBV5-4 with TRBJ1-2; tentative D call: TRBD1 (6 bases). Looked up from germline, CDR1 is SGHNT and CDR2 is YYREEE (reference sequence). This CDR3 region has 13 residues. The V end was cut by 3 bases, the J end by 4 bases, with 10 bases between. CDR3 sequence reads: CASSSQGTYGYTF. CDR3 in DNA: TGTGCCAGCAGCTCACAGGGAACCTATGGCTACACCTTC.

The chain carries TRBV19 and TRBJ1-2; 7 bases align to TRBD1. Trimming cost V 9 bases and J 4 bases; bases outside gene matches: 11. Germline CDR1 LNHDA, CDR2 SQIVND (reference sequence). This CDR3 has 14 amino acids. The CDR3 sequence: CASGTGDLFYGYTF. The CDR3 bases are TGTGCCAGCGGTACAGGGGACCTATTCTATGGCTACACCTTC.

The chain carries TRBV5-1 and TRBJ1-1; no firm D call. V lost 5 bases to trimming and J lost 7 bases, with 15 bases between them. CDR3 length: 13 amino acids. Germline lookup yields CDR1 SGHRS and CDR2 YFSETQ. As DNA, the CDR3 is TGCGCCAGCAGACCCCTTGGCTTCGATGAAGCTTTCTTT. This sequence encodes CASRPLGFDEAFF. The complete variable domain, with remaining parts taken from reference TRBV5-1 and TRBJ1-1, reads KAGVTQTPRYLIKTRGQQVTLSCSPISGHRSVSWYQQTPGQGLQFLFEYFSETQRNKGNFPGRFSGRQFSNSRSEMNVSTLELGDSALYLCASRPLGFDEAFFGQGTRLTVV.

The gene calls are TRBV7-9 and TRBJ2-1; a possible D gene is TRBD1 (6 bases). Germline CDR1 reads SEHNR; CDR2 reads FQNEAQ (reference sequence). V was shortened by 1 base and J by 5 bases, with 12 bases between the two germline ends. CDR3 length: 15 residues. The CDR3 reads CASSLGWGLDNEQFF. Here the CDR3 DNA reads TGTGCCAGCAGCTTAGGGTGGGGGCTCGACAATGAGCAGTTCTTC.

This chain uses TRBV11-2 with TRBJ2-2, with 8 bases matching TRBD2. Germline V gene lookup returns CDR1 SGHAT and CDR2 FQNNGV. The length of the CDR3 is 16 residues. V trimming: 5 bases; J trimming: 0 bases; junction bases outside the gene matches: 5. Here the CDR3 DNA reads TGTGCCAGCAGCCCGATTAGCGGGGCGAACACCGGGGAGCTGTTTTTT. As protein: CASSPISGANTGELFF.

The V and J genes are TRBV5-5 and TRBJ1-2; no clear D gene. Germline CDR1 is SGHKS and CDR2 is YYEKEE (reference sequence). The V and J ends lost 4 bases and 5 bases respectively, with 15 bases between them. The CDR3 is 14 amino acids. The CDR3 nucleotides are TGTGCCAGCAGCGTGGGAGGGCCGAAATATGGCTACACCTTC. Protein sequence: CASSVGGPKYGYTF.

The CDR3 DNA reads as TGTGCCACCAGCAGAGACAGAAATAGCAATCAGCCCCAGCATTTT. Its protein product is CATSRDRNSNQPQHF. The V call is TRBV15, the J call TRBJ1-5; no reliable D call. This CDR3 is 15 amino acids long. The V gene's germline CDR1 is LNHNV and CDR2 YYDKDF (reference sequence). V was clipped by 0 bases and J by 0 bases, with 6 bases between them.